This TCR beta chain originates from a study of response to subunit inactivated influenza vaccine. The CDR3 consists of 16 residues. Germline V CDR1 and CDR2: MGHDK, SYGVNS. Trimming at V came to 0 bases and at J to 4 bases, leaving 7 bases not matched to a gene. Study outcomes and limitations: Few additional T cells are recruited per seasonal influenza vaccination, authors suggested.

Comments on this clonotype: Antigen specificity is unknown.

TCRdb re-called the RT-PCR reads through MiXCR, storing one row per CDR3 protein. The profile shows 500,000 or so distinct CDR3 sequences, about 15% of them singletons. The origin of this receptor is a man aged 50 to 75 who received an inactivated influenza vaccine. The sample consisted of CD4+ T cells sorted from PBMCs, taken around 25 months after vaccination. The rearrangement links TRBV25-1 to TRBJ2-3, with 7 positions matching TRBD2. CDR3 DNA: TGTGCCAGCAGTGAATATCTAGGAGGGAGGGCAGATACGCAGTATTTT. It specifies CASSEYLGGRADTQYF.